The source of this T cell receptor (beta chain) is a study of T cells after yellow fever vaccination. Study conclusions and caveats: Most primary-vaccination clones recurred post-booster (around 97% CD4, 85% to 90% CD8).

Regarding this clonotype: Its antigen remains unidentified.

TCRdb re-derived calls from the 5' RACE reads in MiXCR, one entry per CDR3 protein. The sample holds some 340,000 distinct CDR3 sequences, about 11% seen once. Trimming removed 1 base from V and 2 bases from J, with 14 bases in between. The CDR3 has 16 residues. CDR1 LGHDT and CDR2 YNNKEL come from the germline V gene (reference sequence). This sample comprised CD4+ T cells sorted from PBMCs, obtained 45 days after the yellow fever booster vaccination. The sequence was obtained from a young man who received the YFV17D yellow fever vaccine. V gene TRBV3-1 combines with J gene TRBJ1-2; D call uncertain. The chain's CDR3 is CASSQGSAVVNYGYTF. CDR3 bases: TGTGCCAGCAGCCAAGGTTCGGCAGTAGTAAACTATGGCTACACCTTC.